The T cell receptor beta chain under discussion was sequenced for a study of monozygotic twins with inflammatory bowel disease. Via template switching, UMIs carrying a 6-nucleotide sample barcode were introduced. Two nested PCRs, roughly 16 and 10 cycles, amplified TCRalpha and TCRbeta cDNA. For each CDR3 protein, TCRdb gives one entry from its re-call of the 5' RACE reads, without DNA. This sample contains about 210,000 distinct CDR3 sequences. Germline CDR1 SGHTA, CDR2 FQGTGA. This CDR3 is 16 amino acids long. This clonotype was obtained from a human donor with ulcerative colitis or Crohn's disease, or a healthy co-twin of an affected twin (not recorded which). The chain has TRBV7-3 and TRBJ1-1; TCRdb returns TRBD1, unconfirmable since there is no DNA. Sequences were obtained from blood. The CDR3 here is CASSKEAVGGGTEAFF.